This T cell receptor (beta chain) was captured by sequencing in a study of response to subunit inactivated influenza vaccine. The V gene lost 0 bases and the J gene lost 0 bases, with 9 bases spanning the gap. The CDR3 is 15 amino acids. Germline values: CDR1 SGHAT, CDR2 FQNNGV. One entry per CDR3 protein, called by TCRdb with MiXCR from the RT-PCR reads. The sample includes around 320,000 distinct CDR3 sequences, roughly 20% of them seen just once. V gene TRBV11-2 combines with J gene TRBJ2-7; D unclear. The source material was PBMCs from blood, sampled less than 22 months after vaccination. This TCR was recovered from a man between 50 and 70 years old who received an inactivated influenza vaccine. The CDR3 DNA is TGTGCCAGCAGCTTAGATCAAAAGATCTCCTACGAGCAGTACTTC. Encoded protein: CASSLDQKISYEQYF.